The 26 T cell receptor beta chains below all came from one sample that was sequenced in a study of T-cell memory formation after mild COVID-19. TCRdb reprocessed the 5' RACE reads with MiXCR, giving one entry per CDR3 protein. The sample lists approximately 570,000 distinct CDR3 sequences; roughly 18% were seen once. Specimen: PBMCs or a T cell subset sorted from them (not recorded which). The origin of the receptors is an adult woman who had mild COVID-19 (a few samples of this study predate the infection). Cell type and time point are not known.

V and J are TRBV29-1 and TRBJ2-1; TRBD2 agrees at 12 bases. The CDR3 runs to 11 residues. V lost 6 bases and J lost 10; bases outside the gene matches: 1. Germline V gene sequence: CDR1 SQVTM, CDR2 ANQGSEA. As DNA, the CDR3 is TGCAGCGTCGGACTAGCGGGGGAGCAGTTCTTC. Encoded protein: CSVGLAGEQFF.

The chain employs TRBV19 and TRBJ1-2; D not certain. V lost 0 bases and J lost 7, with 3 bases in between. Germline V lookup: CDR1 LNHDA, CDR2 SQIVND (reference sequence). This CDR3 is built from 11 residues. The CDR3 DNA follows: TGTGCCAGTAGTATAGACGGTGGCTACACCTTC. This codes for CASSIDGGYTF.

The chain uses TRBV12-3 or TRBV12-4 and TRBJ1-1; 8 bases map to TRBD1. V lost 5 bases and J lost 10; bases outside the gene matches: 9. The CDR3 totals 13 residues. CDR3 loop: CASSRGTGLRAFF. Written as DNA, the CDR3 is TGTGCCAGCAGTCGCGGGACAGGTCTACGAGCTTTCTTT.

This rearrangement joins TRBV6-1 to TRBJ2-1, with a weak D call TRBD2 (6 bases). Trimming took 4 bases from V and 4 from J, leaving 11 bases between them. The V gene's germline CDR1 is MNHNS and CDR2 SASEGT. The CDR3 is 14 residues long. Here the CDR3 DNA reads TGTGCCAGCAGTGCCCGGGAGCGATACAATGAGCAGTTCTTC. Its translation is CASSARERYNEQFF.

This clonotype appeared many times. The V gene is TRBV12-3 or TRBV12-4, the J gene TRBJ2-1, with a tentative D call TRBD2 (6 bases). The CDR3 extends over 17 amino acids. With 9 bases removed from V and 1 base from J, the gap between germline ends came to 22 bases. CDR3 region: CARPWDSLCLSYNEQFF. The CDR3 nucleotides read TGTGCCAGGCCCTGGGACTCGCTCTGCCTTTCCTACAATGAGCAGTTCTTC.

At least ten counts were recorded for this clonotype. The chain joins TRBV5-1 to TRBJ1-1; D is perhaps TRBD1 (5 bases). Looked up from germline, CDR1 is SGHRS and CDR2 is YFSETQ. V dropped 5 bases and J dropped 1 base, with 9 bases sitting between them. This CDR3 spans 13 amino acids. CDR3 bases: TGCGCCAGCAGACTACAGGAGAACACTGAAGCTTTCTTT. Translation: CASRLQENTEAFF.

This clonotype was counted only a few times. CDR3 amino acids: CASSERRREREGLRRNEQFF. The DNA for the CDR3 is TGTGCCAGCAGCGAGCGCAGGAGGGAGCGGGAGGGCCTTAGGCGGAATGAGCAGTTCTTC. The chain carries TRBV7-8 and TRBJ2-1; 10 bases map to TRBD2. With V trimmed by 5 bases and J by 7 bases, 23 bases remained unmatched. In germline, CDR1 is SGHVS, CDR2 FQNEAQ. CDR3 length: 20 residues. Supplemented by reference TRBV7-8 and TRBJ2-1, the full variable domain reads GAGVSQSPRYKVAKRGQDVALRCDPISGHVSLFWYQQALGQGPEFLTYFQNEAQLDKSGLPSDRFFAERPEGSVSTLKIQRTQQEDSAVYLCASSERRREREGLRRNEQFFGPGTRLTVL.

In DNA form, the CDR3 reads TGCGCCAGCAGCCACTCGTCTCTGGTTCTTGCGAACACTGAAGCTTTCTTT. Its protein product is CASSHSSLVLANTEAFF. The chain joins TRBV4-1 to TRBJ1-1; no firm D call. Germline CDR1 MGHRA, CDR2 YSYEKL. V was pared by 3 bases and J by 1 base, with 18 bases between. The CDR3 consists of 17 residues.

This clonotype was detected only a few times. The V call is TRBV5-4, the J call TRBJ2-1; 12 positions match TRBD2. The CDR3 has 14 amino acids. Losses at the gene ends were 4 bases for V and 12 bases for J; bases not matched to a gene: 8. Germline assignment: CDR1 SGHNT and CDR2 YYREEE (reference sequence). The CDR3 sequence: CASSPRTSGVSQFF. CDR3 coding DNA: TGTGCCAGCAGCCCCCGGACTAGCGGGGTATCGCAGTTCTTC.

The chain has TRBV27 and TRBJ1-1; a possible D gene is TRBD1 (6 bases). CDR3 length equals 17 residues. The germline gives CDR1 MNHEY, CDR2 SMNVEV (reference sequence). V gave up 0 bases and J gave up 3 bases, with 17 bases separating them. The CDR3, as DNA: TGTGCCAGCAGTTTATCGGGCTTCGCAGGGGCGTACACTGAAGCTTTCTTT. This encodes CASSLSGFAGAYTEAFF.

J is TRBJ2-2 and V is TRBV27, with D hard to call. This CDR3 has 14 residues. In germline, CDR1 is MNHEY, CDR2 SMNVEV (reference sequence). Trimming cost V 3 bases and J 1 base, with 6 bases left between them. The CDR3 loop is CASSFRRNTGELFF. The DNA of the CDR3 is TGTGCCAGCAGTTTCCGGAGGAACACCGGGGAGCTGTTTTTT.

The chain couples TRBV7-2 to TRBJ1-2; the match to TRBD1 covers 7 bases. This CDR3 spans 15 amino acids. Germline CDR1 and CDR2: SGHTA and FQGNSA. Trimming at V came to 1 base and at J to 4 bases, leaving 6 bases not matched to a gene. CDR3 sequence reads: CASSLDTGAAYGYTF. CDR3 coding DNA: TGTGCCAGCAGCTTAGATACAGGGGCGGCCTATGGCTACACCTTC.

The gene calls are TRBV6-2 or TRBV6-3 and TRBJ2-3; D remains ambiguous. Germline lookup yields CDR1 MNHEY and CDR2 SVGEGT. The CDR3 runs 16 residues. V lost 6 bases to trimming and J lost 0 bases, with 16 bases between them. The chain's CDR3 is CASSPAVTRSTDTQYF. The CDR3 DNA reads as TGTGCCAGCAGCCCAGCTGTGACGCGCAGCACAGATACGCAGTATTTT.

This clonotype was observed a few times. The genes are TRBV20-1 and TRBJ2-5, with TRBD2 matching over 15 bases. This CDR3 is built from 18 residues. CDR1 is DFQATT and CDR2 is SNEGSKA in the germline V gene (reference sequence). The V gene end was trimmed by 3 bases and the J gene end by 5 bases; junction bases not matched to a gene: 13. For the CDR3, the DNA is TGCAGTGCTAGCCGGACTAGCGGGAGGGCCGGGTTAACGGAGACCCAGTACTTC. Amino acids: CSASRTSGRAGLTETQYF.

In its sample, this clonotype was seen a few times. This rearrangement joins TRBV4-3 to TRBJ2-1; perhaps TRBD1 as D (5 bases). V was clipped by 0 bases and J by 2 bases, with 8 bases between them. The CDR3 consists of 15 residues. CDR1 is LGHNA, CDR2 YSLEER, per germline. The CDR3 region is CASSQESDTYNEQFF. The CDR3 DNA reads TGCGCCAGCAGCCAAGAGTCGGACACCTACAATGAGCAGTTCTTC.

The chain is built from TRBV19 and TRBJ1-1; possibly TRBD1 for D (5 bases). Trimming removed 1 base at V and 5 bases at J, with 8 bases between. The germline V gene has CDR1 LNHDA and CDR2 SQIVND (reference sequence). This CDR3 comprises 13 residues. The CDR3 bases are TGTGCCAGTAGTATAGGGGGGGAGACTGAAGCTTTCTTT. Protein: CASSIGGETEAFF.

This clonotype was picked up many times. This sequence joins TRBV6-2 or TRBV6-3 and TRBJ2-1, with TRBD2 matching 7 bases. Germline loops: CDR1 MNHEY, CDR2 SVGEGT. The CDR3 length is 14 residues. J gave up 10 bases and V 5 bases, and 11 bases lay outside the gene matches. Here the CDR3 reads CASSGLGAPSEQFF. CDR3 DNA sequence: TGTGCCAGCAGTGGACTAGGAGCGCCCAGCGAGCAGTTCTTC.

This sequence joins TRBV6-5 and TRBJ2-5, with TRBD2 identical over 7 bases. The CDR3 totals 15 residues. Germline-derived CDR1 and CDR2 are MNHEY and SVGAGI. V gave up 6 bases and J gave up 5 bases; unmatched junction bases: 12. CDR3 sequence: CASSAALAGGETQYF. The CDR3 region has the DNA TGTGCCAGCAGCGCCGCCTTAGCGGGTGGGGAGACCCAGTACTTC.

This clonotype came up many times. The chain recombines TRBV5-1 with TRBJ2-2; D is possibly TRBD1 (5 bases). V lost 0 bases and J 3 bases, leaving 6 bases between the germline ends. CDR3 length: 14 amino acids. The V gene's germline CDR1 is SGHRS and CDR2 YFSETQ. CDR3 protein: CASSLGRDTGELFF. The CDR3 nucleotides read TGCGCCAGCAGCTTGGGCAGGGACACCGGGGAGCTGTTTTTT.

The chain carries TRBV3-1 and TRBJ1-5; D not resolved. The CDR3 sequence is 15 residues long. Trimming took 3 bases from V and 4 from J, leaving 13 bases between them. Germline lookup yields CDR1 LGHDT and CDR2 YNNKEL (reference sequence). The CDR3 bases are TGTGCCAGCAGCCAGGGTGTTCAAGGGAATCAGCCCCAGCATTTT. Protein: CASSQGVQGNQPQHF.

The V gene is TRBV19, the J gene TRBJ2-7, with 9 positions matching TRBD2. Germline-derived CDR1 and CDR2 are LNHDA and SQIVND (reference sequence). The CDR3 consists of 16 residues. V gave up 1 base and J gave up 2 bases; unmatched junction bases: 6. The CDR3 sequence: CASSIGSGSPPYEQYF. The DNA for the CDR3 is TGTGCCAGTAGTATAGGTAGCGGGAGTCCCCCCTACGAGCAGTACTTC.

The chain employs TRBV12-3 or TRBV12-4 and TRBJ2-1; 7 bases align to TRBD1. With 6 bases clipped from V and 3 bases from J, the junction kept 8 bases outside the gene matches. The CDR3 is 15 residues long. This CDR3 reads CASSFDRAIYNEQFF. CDR3 nucleotide sequence: TGTGCCAGCAGCTTCGACAGGGCCATCTACAATGAGCAGTTCTTC.

This clonotype was detected only once. The chain couples TRBV4-1 to TRBJ2-1, with D uncertain. This CDR3 has 13 amino acids. V lost 4 bases and J lost 7, with 11 bases in between. The germline V gene has CDR1 MGHRA and CDR2 YSYEKL. The CDR3 region is CASSPLGLNEQFF. The CDR3, as DNA: TGCGCCAGCAGCCCCCTCGGTCTTAATGAGCAGTTCTTC.

This clonotype came up a few times. This rearrangement joins TRBV7-3 to TRBJ2-1, with D unresolved. This CDR3 contains 13 residues. With 2 bases removed from V and 7 bases from J, the gap between germline ends came to 9 bases. Germline V gives CDR1 SGHTA, CDR2 FQGTGA. DNA of the CDR3: TGTGCCAGCAGCTTACGCAGCCCGAATGAGCAGTTCTTC. Protein sequence: CASSLRSPNEQFF.

This clonotype was observed at least ten times. CDR3: CSAPGLAGGRRGETQYF. The CDR3 coding sequence is TGCAGTGCACCGGGACTAGCGGGAGGGCGTAGGGGAGAGACCCAGTACTTC. The rearrangement uses TRBV20-1 and TRBJ2-5, with 16 bases identical to TRBD2. The CDR3 totals 17 residues. CDR1 is DFQATT, CDR2 SNEGSKA, per germline (reference sequence). The V segment lost 6 bases and the J segment 4 bases; nucleotides outside the gene matches: 11.

This clonotype was detected a few times. The chain couples TRBV7-8 to TRBJ1-1; a weak D match, TRBD1 (5 bases). This CDR3 spans 14 amino acids. Germline-derived CDR1 and CDR2 are SGHVS and FQNEAQ. V lost 3 bases, J lost 4 bases, and 12 bases lay in between. For the CDR3, the DNA is TGTGCCAGCAGCTTGGGGGGGGGTCCCACTGAAGCTTTCTTT. This sequence encodes CASSLGGGPTEAFF.